This T cell receptor beta chain was found in a study of blood T cell repertoires in COVID-19. About the research overall: Both acute and convalescent COVID-19 samples were obtained from the United States, Italy and Spain. Nucleic acid was either cDNA or gDNA, and it came from T cells, B-cell-depleted T cells, or PBMCs.

Per the original methods: Estimation of nucleated cell counts was performed using reference gene primer amplification. Using immunoSEQ multiplex PCR, the repertoire was profiled, and TCRdb retains in-frame clones only, with some absent. D and trimming were read from the DNA, whereas the V and J calls and clone size are those reported in that table. Of 150,000 to 200,000 clones in the sample, more than 75% were seen once. Germline-derived CDR1 and CDR2 are MNHEY and SVGAGI. Germline trimming cut 5 bases from V and 2 bases from J; bases unmatched to any gene: 5. This CDR3 is 14 amino acids long. This clone was counted only a few times.

This receptor was obtained from a human donor in a cohort sampled during active COVID-19. The chain combines TRBV6-5 with TRBJ2-7; 8 nucleotides agree with TRBD2. Sequencing input: peripheral blood. The CDR3 here is CASSRTSSAYEQYF. CDR3 nucleotides: TGTGCCAGCAGTCGGACTAGCTCCGCCTACGAGCAGTACTTC.